This TCR beta chain was recovered during a study of blood T cells in healthy people across ages. This CDR3 is 15 amino acids long. V shed 4 bases and J 2 bases; nucleotides not matched to a gene: 3. CDR1 is SGHRS and CDR2 is YFSETQ in the germline V gene. Through a sample-barcoded 5' primer and a J-beta primer mix, a second PCR was run for 7 to 11 cycles. TCRdb reprocessed the 5' RACE reads via MiXCR and lists one record per CDR3 protein. The sample has around 1.5 million distinct CDR3 sequences; about 43% are singletons. This clonotype was counted ten times or more. The sequence came from a woman aged 18-29 years in good health. The chain carries TRBV5-1 and TRBJ2-1; TRBD2 matches at 10 bases. The source material was blood. In nucleotides, the CDR3 is TGCGCCAGCAGCGAGAGCGGGGGGGCCTACAATGAGCAGTTCTTC. This codes for CASSESGGAYNEQFF. The variable domain in full, completed from reference TRBV5-1 and TRBJ2-1, reads KAGVTQTPRYLIKTRGQQVTLSCSPISGHRSVSWYQQTPGQGLQFLFEYFSETQRNKGNFPGRFSGRQFSNSRSEMNVSTLELGDSALYLCASSESGGAYNEQFFGPGTRLTVL.